This is a list of T cell receptor beta chains from one sample in a study of untreated major depressive disorder. Data came from immunoSEQ multiplex PCR; TCRdb stores just in-frame clones and leaves some out. The data contain about 25,000 clones, approximately 90% of them singletons. What was sequenced was CD4+ T cells from PBMCs. These receptors were collected from a woman aged 25 to 39 with major depressive disorder. Each CDR3 is given with its conserved first and last residue. The order of the fields is CDR3 protein, CDR3 DNA, V gene, J gene, D gene. D genes are given only for firm matches.

cdr3_aa: CASGRTGSAKNIQYF; cdr3_nt: TGTGCCAGCGGAAGAACAGGGTCCGCCAAAAACATTCAGTACTTC; v_call: TRBV5-4; j_call: TRBJ2-4; d_call: .
cdr3_aa: CASSFGRGTDTQYF; cdr3_nt: TGTGCCAGCAGCTTCGGTCGGGGCACAGATACGCAGTATTTT; v_call: TRBV7-2; j_call: TRBJ2-3; d_call: .
cdr3_aa: CASSLLPGQGAAKNIQYF; cdr3_nt: TGTGCCAGCAGTTTACTACCGGGACAGGGGGCAGCCAAAAACATTCAGTACTTC; v_call: TRBV28; j_call: TRBJ2-4; d_call: TRBD1
cdr3_aa: CASSQDWGQVRWTFYEQYF; cdr3_nt: TGTGCCAGCAGCCAAGATTGGGGACAGGTGAGGTGGACATTCTACGAGCAGTACTTC; v_call: TRBV4-2; j_call: TRBJ2-7; d_call: TRBD1
cdr3_aa: CASSLGQGLGGYTF; cdr3_nt: TGTGCCAGCAGCTTGGGACAGGGCCTAGGAGGCTACACCTTC; v_call: TRBV5-4; j_call: TRBJ1-2; d_call: TRBD1
cdr3_aa: CASSVYGAETKKNEKLFF; cdr3_nt: TGTGCCAGCAGCGTTTATGGGGCGGAGACTAAGAAAAATGAAAAACTGTTTTTT; v_call: TRBV7-9; j_call: TRBJ1-4; d_call: .
cdr3_aa: CASSPTGPDTIYF; cdr3_nt: TGTGCCAGCAGCCCCACAGGGCCGGACACCATATATTTT; v_call: TRBV2; j_call: TRBJ1-3; d_call: .
cdr3_aa: CASSLEGSIGSGYTF; cdr3_nt: TGTGCCAGCAGCTTGGAGGGGAGTATAGGCTCTGGCTACACCTTC; v_call: TRBV7-3; j_call: TRBJ1-2; d_call: .
cdr3_aa: CASSLGEETQYF; cdr3_nt: TGCGCCAGCAGCTTGGGGGAAGAGACCCAGTACTTC; v_call: TRBV5-1; j_call: TRBJ2-5; d_call: .
cdr3_aa: CAISESWWEQYF; cdr3_nt: TGTGCCATCAGTGAGTCTTGGTGGGAGCAGTACTTC; v_call: TRBV10-3; j_call: TRBJ2-7; d_call: .
cdr3_aa: CSGLTGMNTEAFF; cdr3_nt: TGCAGCGGGCTTACAGGGATGAACACTGAAGCTTTCTTT; v_call: TRBV29-1; j_call: TRBJ1-1; d_call: .
cdr3_aa: CASSPNGGDTGELFF; cdr3_nt: TGTGCCAGCAGCCCGAACGGGGGGGACACCGGGGAGCTGTTTTTT; v_call: TRBV5-4; j_call: TRBJ2-2; d_call: TRBD2
cdr3_aa: CASRLSGTGMNTEAFF; cdr3_nt: TGTGCCAGCAGATTATCCGGGACAGGGATGAACACTGAAGCTTTCTTT; v_call: TRBV5-4; j_call: TRBJ1-1; d_call: TRBD1
cdr3_aa: CASSGAASGGGETQYF; cdr3_nt: TGTGCCAGCAGCGGGGCGGCTAGCGGGGGAGGTGAGACCCAGTACTTC; v_call: TRBV9; j_call: TRBJ2-5; d_call: TRBD2